A single TCR beta chain is shown here with its context. The antigen is not known. The data originate from a study of T cells in tumors after PD-1 blockade. Study at large: Some patients also took daily vismodegib 150 mg during anti-PD-1 treatment.

Study-wide findings and caveats: Peripheral recruitment is suggested, as some novel exhausted tumor clones were in pre-treatment blood.

Germline assignment: CDR1 KGHSH and CDR2 LQKENI. Deletions cut 1 base from V and 1 base from J, with 14 bases between. This CDR3 contains 16 residues. Data came from immunoSEQ multiplex PCR; TCRdb stores just in-frame clones and leaves some out. The table lists 45,000 to 50,000 clones, approximately 80% of them singletons. This specimen consisted of PBMCs, obtained before anti-PD-1 therapy. This TCR was sampled from a human donor with advanced basal cell or squamous cell carcinoma (not recorded which). V is TRBV18 and J is TRBJ2-7; D ambiguous. CDR3 residues: CASSPQPPGISYEQYF. Written as DNA, the CDR3 is TGTGCCAGCTCACCACAACCTCCCGGAATTTCCTACGAGCAGTACTTC.